These 18 T cell receptor beta chains were all obtained from the same sample, sequenced in a study of chemoradiotherapy in HPV16-positive cancers (dated by TCRdb to 2022 to 2024). To prepare the library, the immunoSEQ multiplex PCR assay was applied. Drawn from immuneACCESS, this table holds only the in-frame rearrangements with V and J called that TCRdb kept. Clones are partly lost; checked studies trace under half to an unresolved V gene and leave the rest unexplained. A total of tens of thousands of clones appear in this sample, nearly 95% of them only once. The ten largest clonotypes hold more than 15% of the sample. Sequenced here: blood, sampled from a patient who underwent chemoradiotherapy. These receptors all stem from a human donor with HPV-associated anogenital cancer.

This chain links TRBV7-9 with TRBJ2-1, with D possibly being TRBD2 (6 bases). This CDR3 has 17 amino acids. Trimming left V 1 base short and J 4 bases short, with 17 bases between. Looked up from germline, CDR1 is SEHNR and CDR2 is FQNEAQ (reference sequence). CDR3 nucleotide sequence: TGTGCCAGCAGCTTAGGGGAGGAGGGTTATATATACAATGAGCAGTTCTTC. Residues: CASSLGEEGYIYNEQFF. Drawing the rest from reference TRBV7-9 and TRBJ2-1, the complete variable domain is DTGVSQNPRHKITKRGQNVTFRCDPISEHNRLYWYRQTLGQGPEFLTYFQNEAQLEKSRLLSDRFSAERPKGSFSTLEIQRTEQGDSAMYLCASSLGEEGYIYNEQFFGPGTRLTVL.

V gene TRBV28 combines with J gene TRBJ1-5; D is ambiguous. The length of the CDR3 is 16 residues. Germline CDR1 is MDHEN and CDR2 is SYDVKM. V was pared by 2 bases and J by 4 bases, with 15 bases between. CDR3 sequence: CASSLGLSGENQPQHF. CDR3 nucleotides: TGTGCCAGCAGTTTAGGGTTAAGCGGGGAAAATCAGCCCCAGCATTTT.

This rearrangement joins TRBV9 to TRBJ2-1, with 9 nucleotides matching TRBD2. V lost 5 bases to trimming and J lost 3 bases; unmatched junction nucleotides: 12. This CDR3 is 17 amino acids long. Per germline, CDR1 SGDLS and CDR2 YYNGEE. The CDR3 region is CASSVSGSPHIYNEQFF. CDR3 bases: TGTGCCAGCAGTGTTAGCGGGAGTCCCCACATCTACAATGAGCAGTTCTTC.

The CDR3 DNA reads as TGCGCCAGCAGCTTGGAGTCCGACTTCTCCTACAATGAGCAGTTCTTC. Its protein product is CASSLESDFSYNEQFF. The chain is built from TRBV5-1 and TRBJ2-1; the D is unclear. Between the trimmed V and J ends, which lost 0 bases and 0 bases, there was a span of 10 bases. This CDR3 has 16 residues. Germline values: CDR1 SGHRS, CDR2 YFSETQ.

This sequence joins TRBV14 and TRBJ1-2; no definite D call. The CDR3 consists of 14 residues. V was clipped by 2 bases and J by 6 bases, with 13 bases between them. Per germline, CDR1 SGHDN and CDR2 FVKESK. Written as DNA, the CDR3 is TGTGCCAGCAGCCAAAGGTTAGGGTCCCATGGCTACACCTTC. Translated: CASSQRLGSHGYTF.

The chain has TRBV30 and TRBJ2-2, with D tentatively TRBD2 (6 bases). The germline V and J ends were trimmed by 3 bases and 6 bases, with 11 bases remaining between them. Germline V gives CDR1 GTSNPN, CDR2 SVGIG (reference sequence). The CDR3 is 13 amino acids. The CDR3 spells CAWSNGGAGELFF. CDR3 coding DNA: TGTGCCTGGAGCAATGGAGGGGCCGGGGAGCTGTTTTTT.

CDR3 nucleotide sequence: TGCGCCAGCAGCTTGGATGGGCCCGGGGAGCTGTTTTTT. Encoded protein: CASSLDGPGELFF. The chain recombines TRBV5-1 with TRBJ2-2, with D hard to call. From germline, CDR1 is SGHRS and CDR2 YFSETQ. The CDR3 is 13 residues long. V lost 0 bases and J lost 6, with 6 bases in between.

This clone is a singleton in its sample. V usage is TRBV7-9 and J usage is TRBJ1-5; 7 bases line up with TRBD1. Germline V gene data show CDR1 as SEHNR and CDR2 as FQNEAQ (reference sequence). CDR3 size: 17 residues. J was trimmed by 6 bases and V by 0 bases; bases with no gene match: 11. Written as DNA, the CDR3 is TGTGCCAGCAGCTTAGCGGGCCAGGTTAGGGGGCCTCAGCCCCAGCATTTT. It yields the protein CASSLAGQVRGPQPQHF.

The V and J genes are TRBV9 and TRBJ2-3; possibly TRBD1 or TRBD2 for D (5 bases each). CDR1 is SGDLS and CDR2 is YYNGEE in the germline V gene. This CDR3 region has 15 residues. V was pared by 4 bases and J by 1 base, with 13 bases between. CDR3 sequence reads: CASSPGHSGTDTQYF. The DNA of the CDR3 is TGTGCCAGCAGCCCGGGGCATTCGGGCACAGATACGCAGTATTTT. The entire variable domain, with the rest obtained from reference TRBV9 and TRBJ2-3, is as follows: DSGVTQTPKHLITATGQRVTLRCSPRSGDLSVYWYQQSLDQGLQFLIQYYNGEERAKGNILERFSAQQFPDLHSELNLSSLELGDSALYFCASSPGHSGTDTQYFGPGTRLTVL.

The chain joins TRBV6-4 to TRBJ2-7; a possible D gene is TRBD2 (5 bases). The CDR3 is 16 residues long. Between the trimmed V and J ends, which lost 4 bases and 0 bases, there was a span of 16 bases. Germline V lookup: CDR1 MRHNA, CDR2 SNTAGT. CDR3 protein: CASSAFAEAISYEQYF. The CDR3 nucleotides read TGTGCCAGCAGTGCGTTTGCGGAGGCCATCTCCTACGAGCAGTACTTC.

The chain recombines TRBV15 with TRBJ1-6; TRBD1 is a possible D gene (6 bases). V was pared by 0 bases and J by 14 bases, with 17 bases between. The CDR3 consists of 15 residues. Germline lookup yields CDR1 LNHNV and CDR2 YYDKDF (reference sequence). CDR3 region: CATSRDGQGRESLHF. CDR3 nucleotide sequence: TGTGCCACCAGCAGAGATGGGCAGGGGCGAGAGTCCCTCCACTTT.

The rearrangement links TRBV5-1 to TRBJ1-6; 8 bases match TRBD1. CDR1 is SGHRS, CDR2 YFSETQ, per germline. After removal of 4 bases from V and 10 bases from J, the junction contained 7 bases not matched to a gene. The CDR3 runs to 14 residues. CDR3 bases: TGCGCCAGCAGCCTACAGGGGGTTAGCTCACCCCTCCACTTT. Translated, it gives CASSLQGVSSPLHF.

The rearrangement uses TRBV7-2 and TRBJ2-3; no definite D call. Germline assignment: CDR1 SGHTA and CDR2 FQGNSA. The CDR3 is 13 amino acids. With 3 bases removed from V and 4 bases from J, the gap between germline ends came to 8 bases. CDR3: CASSFQVADTQYF. CDR3 nucleotides: TGTGCCAGCAGCTTTCAGGTAGCAGATACGCAGTATTTT. The whole variable domain, remainder taken from reference TRBV7-2 and TRBJ2-3, is GAGVSQSPSNKVTEKGKDVELRCDPISGHTALYWYRQSLGQGLEFLIYFQGNSAPDKSGLPSDRFSAERTGGSVSTLTIQRTQQEDSAVYLCASSFQVADTQYFGPGTRLTVL.

This clone came up once. The chain employs TRBV15 and TRBJ2-3; D is undetermined. Trimming took 0 bases from V and 4 from J, leaving 8 bases between them. Germline loops: CDR1 LNHNV, CDR2 YYDKDF (reference sequence). The CDR3 runs 14 residues. CDR3 nucleotides: TGTGCCACCAGCAGAGACCCTGCGGCAGATACGCAGTATTTT. It specifies CATSRDPAADTQYF.

The V and J genes are TRBV4-1 and TRBJ2-3, with 8 bases identical to TRBD2. Looked up from germline, CDR1 is MGHRA and CDR2 is YSYEKL. The trim removed 4 bases at V and 1 base at J, leaving 4 bases unmatched. This CDR3 comprises 15 residues. CDR3: CASSRTGLGTDTQYF. CDR3 coding DNA: TGCGCCAGCAGCCGAACGGGACTAGGCACAGATACGCAGTATTTT.

The CDR3 loop is CASSLWVEGNEQFF. For the CDR3, the DNA is TGTGCCAGCAGCTTATGGGTCGAAGGGAATGAGCAGTTCTTC. The gene calls are TRBV7-9 and TRBJ2-1; D remains ambiguous. This CDR3 contains 14 residues. Germline values: CDR1 SEHNR, CDR2 FQNEAQ (reference sequence). V was clipped by 2 bases and J by 7 bases, with 12 bases between them.

The chain recombines TRBV19 with TRBJ1-1; 9 positions agree with TRBD1. Germline-derived CDR1 and CDR2 are LNHDA and SQIVND (reference sequence). With V trimmed by 10 bases and J by 3 bases, 15 bases remained unmatched. The CDR3 covers 16 residues. CDR3 coding DNA: TGTGCCAACCCTACGTCACCGGACAGGGGTGACACTGAAGCTTTCTTT. It yields the protein CANPTSPDRGDTEAFF. Full variable domain (rest looked up from reference TRBV19 and TRBJ1-1): DGGITQSPKYLFRKEGQNVTLSCEQNLNHDAMYWYRQDPGQGLRLIYYSQIVNDFQKGDIAEGYSVSREKKESFPLTVTSAQKNPTAFYLCANPTSPDRGDTEAFFGQGTRLTVV.

The V and J genes are TRBV7-6 and TRBJ1-2, with D unclear. CDR3 length equals 14 residues. Per the germline V gene, CDR1 is SGHVS and CDR2 is FNYEAQ. V was shortened by 5 bases and J by 4 bases, with 14 bases between the two germline ends. The CDR3 coding sequence is TGTGCCAGCAGCCCGGGAGGAGTGAGCTATGGCTACACCTTC. Amino acids: CASSPGGVSYGYTF.